Listed below are T cell receptor beta chains from one sample, sequenced in a study of T cell responses to AZD1222 COVID-19 vaccine. Generated by immunoSEQ multiplex PCR, the TCRdb table keeps only in-frame clones and is missing some. Altogether 120,000 or so clones are present, 88% being singletons, with the ten largest covering approximately 19%. The sample in question was peripheral blood, obtained on day 0 of MenACWY control vaccination. The receptors were sampled from an adult in good health. CDR3s include the opening cysteine and the closing phenylalanine or tryptophan. D genes are given only for firm matches. For some rows the clone size is stated as once, few or many, or as a class when expanded; others skip it.

V	size	length	J	D	DNA	CDR3
TRBV3-1/TRBV3-2	NA	17	TRBJ2-6	NA	TGTGCCAGCAGCCAAGATGTCGGGTCAGCTGGGGCCAACGTCCTGACTTTC	CASSQDVGSAGANVLTF
TRBV19	NA	13	TRBJ2-2	NA	TGTGCCAGTAGTATAGATCGTATCGGGGAGCTGTTTTTT	CASSIDRIGELFF
TRBV6-5	NA	15	TRBJ2-7	TRBD2	TGTGCCAGCAGTCCAGCAGCGGGAGGTCCCTACGAGCAGTACTTC	CASSPAAGGPYEQYF
TRBV2	once	14	TRBJ1-1	NA	TGTGCCAGCAGTGAAGCTGGCAGCGGAAAGTTCGCTTTCTTT	CASSEAGSGKFAFF
TRBV5-1	NA	12	TRBJ1-1	NA	TGCGCCAGCAGCCTATCAGGGGCTGAAGCTTTCTTT	CASSLSGAEAFF
TRBV9	once	14	TRBJ1-2	TRBD1	TGTGCCAGCAGGGGGGACAGGGAGGGCTATGGCTACACCTTC	CASRGDREGYGYTF
TRBV9	NA	13	TRBJ2-5	NA	TGTGCCAGCAGCGGGCGGGAAGGGGAGACCCAGTACTTC	CASSGREGETQYF
TRBV30	NA	11	TRBJ2-5	NA	TGTGCCTGGAGTCCCAAGGAGACCCAGTACTTC	CAWSPKETQYF
TRBV18	NA	17	TRBJ2-1	TRBD2	TGTGCCAGCTCACCACGATTGACTAGCGGGAGTTCGGATGAGCAGTTCTTC	CASSPRLTSGSSDEQFF
TRBV4-2	NA	15	TRBJ1-5	NA	TGTGCCAGCAGCCAAGATTTCAAGGGCAATCAGCCCCAGCATTTT	CASSQDFKGNQPQHF
TRBV3-1/TRBV3-2	few	16	TRBJ1-2	TRBD1	TGTGCCAGCAGCCACAGACAGGGATCCACTAACTATGGCTACACCTTC	CASSHRQGSTNYGYTF
TRBV29-1	NA	11	TRBJ1-3	NA	TGCAGCATTCACTCTGGAAACACCATATATTTT	CSIHSGNTIYF
TRBV7-3	NA	11	TRBJ2-7	NA	TGTGCCAGCAGATTCGGCTACGAGCAGTACTTC	CASRFGYEQYF
TRBV10-1	once	14	TRBJ2-1	NA	TGCGCCAGCCCGGGGGCTAGCGGAAACAATGAGCAGTTCTTC	CASPGASGNNEQFF
TRBV18	NA	14	TRBJ1-1	TRBD1	TGTGCCAGCACGGGACAGAAAATGAACACTGAAGCTTTCTTT	CASTGQKMNTEAFF
TRBV7-6	NA	17	TRBJ1-1	NA	TGTGCCAGCAGCTTAAGCGGATTTGGGGGAGGAGGCACTGAAGCTTTCTTT	CASSLSGFGGGGTEAFF
TRBV27	NA	14	TRBJ2-5	NA	TGTGCCAGCAGTTTTGACGGATGGCAAGAGACCCAGTACTTC	CASSFDGWQETQYF
TRBV5-5	NA	18	TRBJ1-1	NA	TGTGCCAGCAGCCCCCGAGGGGGGGCCTCTTGGGAAGGGCCTGAAGCTTTCTTT	CASSPRGGASWEGPEAFF
TRBV27	NA	13	TRBJ1-3	NA	TGTGCCAGCAGCACGGGGCCTGGAAACACCATATATTTT	CASSTGPGNTIYF
TRBV6-5	NA	15	TRBJ1-5	NA	TGTGCCAGCAGTACGACAAGGGCCGGGGGTCAGCCCCAGCATTTT	CASSTTRAGGQPQHF
TRBV2	NA	15	TRBJ2-1	NA	TGTGCCAGCAGTGAAGAGGCAGGGAACTTGAATGAGCAGTTCTTC	CASSEEAGNLNEQFF
TRBV21-1	NA	12	TRBJ1-3	NA	TGTGCCAGCACTAGCTCTGGAAACACCATATATTTT	CASTSSGNTIYF
TRBV24-1	NA	14	TRBJ2-3	NA	TGTGCCACCAGTAGGGCGGCTGGGGGTGGTACGCAGTATTTT	CATSRAAGGGTQYF
TRBV28	few	14	TRBJ2-1	TRBD2	TGTGCCAGCAGCGCTAGCGGGACCTACAATGAGCAGTTCTTC	CASSASGTYNEQFF
TRBV28	few	15	TRBJ1-1	NA	TGTGCCAGCAGTCCGTGGACGGTTCTGAACACTGAAGCTTTCTTT	CASSPWTVLNTEAFF
TRBV9	NA	14	TRBJ2-7	NA	TGTGCCAGCAGCGCAAAGGGGACCGACCATGAGCAGTACTTC	CASSAKGTDHEQYF
TRBV2	NA	16	TRBJ1-6	NA	TGTGCCAGCAGTGAGAGGGGAAGCTCCTATAATTCACCCCTCCACTTT	CASSERGSSYNSPLHF
TRBV11-2	NA	13	TRBJ1-2	TRBD1	TGTGCCAGCAGCCTGACAGGGTCGGGTGGCTACACCTTC	CASSLTGSGGYTF
TRBV9	NA	14	TRBJ2-7	NA	TGTGCCAGCAGCGTAGAGGACAACCCCTACGAGCAGTACTTC	CASSVEDNPYEQYF
TRBV6-1	once	16	TRBJ1-2	NA	TGTGCCAGCAGTGAAGCTGACGGGCACCTTAGGCGTGGCTACACCTTC	CASSEADGHLRRGYTF
TRBV28	NA	14	TRBJ1-2	NA	TGTGCCAGCAGTTTAGCACAGCTAAACTATGGCTACACCTTC	CASSLAQLNYGYTF
TRBV11-2	NA	16	TRBJ2-7	NA	TGTGCCAGCAGCTTAGATCGTGCGGCCCAACCCTACGAGCAGTACTTC	CASSLDRAAQPYEQYF
TRBV5-4	NA	16	TRBJ2-7	TRBD2	TGTGCCAGCAGCTCACCCGGGGCGGGGGTTACCTACGAGCAGTACTTC	CASSSPGAGVTYEQYF
TRBV13	NA	11	TRBJ2-3	NA	TGTGCCAGCAGCCAGCGGGATACGCAGTATTTT	CASSQRDTQYF
TRBV28	NA	13	TRBJ1-2	TRBD1	TGTGCCAGCAGCGGGACAGGTCGCTATGGCTACACCTTC	CASSGTGRYGYTF
TRBV30	NA	14	TRBJ2-2	NA	TGTGCCTGGAGTGGGACGGTGAACACCGGGGAGCTGTTTTTT	CAWSGTVNTGELFF
TRBV4-1	NA	15	TRBJ1-2	NA	TGCGCCAGCAGCCCCCGAGACGAAGGGATCTATGGCTACACCTTC	CASSPRDEGIYGYTF
TRBV7-9	NA	14	TRBJ2-7	TRBD2	TGTGCCAGCAGCCGACTAGCGGGAGGGTACGAGCAGTACTTC	CASSRLAGGYEQYF
TRBV30	NA	10	TRBJ2-1	NA	TGTGCCTTCGGAGTCCGGGAGCAGTTCTTC	CAFGVREQFF
TRBV11-2	NA	15	TRBJ1-1	NA	TGTGCCAGCAGCCCTGTTTTCGTAATGGGCACTGAAGCTTTCTTT	CASSPVFVMGTEAFF
TRBV27	NA	13	TRBJ1-2	NA	TGTGCCAGCAGTTTCCAGGGCTCCTATGGCTACACCTTC	CASSFQGSYGYTF
TRBV28	NA	14	TRBJ2-7	NA	TGTGCCAGCACAGTGGCAGGGGCATCCTACGAGCAGTACTTC	CASTVAGASYEQYF
TRBV11-1	once	13	TRBJ1-1	NA	TGTGCCAGCAGCTTAGACCTGAACACTGAAGCTTTCTTT	CASSLDLNTEAFF
TRBV28	NA	12	TRBJ2-5	NA	TGTGCCAGCAGGGTCAGGGCGGAGACCCAGTACTTC	CASRVRAETQYF
TRBV11-2	NA	13	TRBJ2-5	NA	TGTGCCAGCAGAAACTACTTACAAGAGACCCAGTACTTC	CASRNYLQETQYF
TRBV6-5	few	14	TRBJ1-4	NA	TGTGCCAGCAGGTCCCCCGGGGAAAGTGAAAAACTGTTTTTT	CASRSPGESEKLFF
TRBV30	NA	18	TRBJ2-1	TRBD2	TGTGCCTGGGGCGGACTAGCGGTAGGCCGGGGCTCCTACAATGAGCAGTTCTTC	CAWGGLAVGRGSYNEQFF